The 6 T cell receptor beta chains presented below share a single source sample, sequenced in a study of blood T cell repertoires in COVID-19. The data were produced by immunoSEQ multiplex PCR, yet TCRdb's version contains in-frame clones alone and is incomplete. The sample has approximately 210,000 clones, over 75% seen once. Sequencing used peripheral blood. The receptors were gathered from a human donor in a cohort sampled during active COVID-19.

This chain joins TRBV15 and TRBJ2-2; 12 bases map to TRBD2. The CDR3 length is 18 residues. The germline V gene has CDR1 LNHNV and CDR2 YYDKDF (reference sequence). J gave up 2 bases and V 1 base, and 5 bases lay outside the gene matches. The CDR3 sequence: CATSRGSSGRVNTGELFF. CDR3 sequence (DNA): TGTGCCACCAGCAGAGGGTCTAGCGGGAGGGTAAACACCGGGGAGCTGTTTTTT.

The rearrangement links TRBV18 to TRBJ2-3; possible D gene TRBD1, 8 bases. This CDR3 comprises 15 residues. Trimming removed 4 bases at V and 3 bases at J, with 14 bases between. Germline V gene lookup returns CDR1 KGHSH and CDR2 LQKENI. The CDR3 spells CASSQGQGGTDTQYF. CDR3 bases: TGTGCCAGCTCACAAGGACAGGGAGGGACAGATACGCAGTATTTT.

This clone was recorded once. The chain employs TRBV30 and TRBJ2-7, with 8 bases identical to TRBD1. From germline, CDR1 is GTSNPN and CDR2 SVGIG (reference sequence). CDR3 size: 16 residues. Trimming at V came to 2 bases and at J to 2 bases, leaving 11 bases not matched to a gene. The CDR3 nucleotides read TGTGCCTGGAGTCCCTACTCCGGGACAGGCGCCTACGAGCAGTACTTC. Encoded protein: CAWSPYSGTGAYEQYF.

The rearrangement joins TRBV28 to TRBJ2-7; D is uncertain. Germline V gene sequence: CDR1 MDHEN, CDR2 SYDVKM. Trimming stripped 5 bases from V and 4 bases from J, with 9 bases between. The CDR3 contains 12 residues. The CDR3 is CASSNWRYEQYF. CDR3 nucleotides: TGTGCCAGCAGTAACTGGAGATACGAGCAGTACTTC.

The chain joins TRBV9 to TRBJ2-7; 8 nucleotides line up with TRBD2. Looked up from germline, CDR1 is SGDLS and CDR2 is YYNGEE. The CDR3 has 15 amino acids. Unmatched junction bases numbered 4, after V lost 2 bases and J lost 0 bases. CDR3 sequence reads: CASSVGGRLSYEQYF. The CDR3 DNA sequence: TGTGCCAGCAGCGTGGGCGGGAGGCTCTCCTACGAGCAGTACTTC.

The chain employs TRBV6-6 and TRBJ2-6, with a tentative D call TRBD2 (7 bases). This CDR3 is 22 amino acids long. Germline CDR1 reads MNHNY; CDR2 reads SVGAGI (reference sequence). Trimming pared 6 bases from V and 0 bases from J, leaving 30 bases between. The CDR3 protein is CASSFTRGGQGPQYSGANVLTF. The CDR3 coding sequence is TGTGCCAGCAGCTTTACGAGGGGGGGCCAAGGGCCACAGTACTCTGGGGCCAACGTCCTGACTTTC.